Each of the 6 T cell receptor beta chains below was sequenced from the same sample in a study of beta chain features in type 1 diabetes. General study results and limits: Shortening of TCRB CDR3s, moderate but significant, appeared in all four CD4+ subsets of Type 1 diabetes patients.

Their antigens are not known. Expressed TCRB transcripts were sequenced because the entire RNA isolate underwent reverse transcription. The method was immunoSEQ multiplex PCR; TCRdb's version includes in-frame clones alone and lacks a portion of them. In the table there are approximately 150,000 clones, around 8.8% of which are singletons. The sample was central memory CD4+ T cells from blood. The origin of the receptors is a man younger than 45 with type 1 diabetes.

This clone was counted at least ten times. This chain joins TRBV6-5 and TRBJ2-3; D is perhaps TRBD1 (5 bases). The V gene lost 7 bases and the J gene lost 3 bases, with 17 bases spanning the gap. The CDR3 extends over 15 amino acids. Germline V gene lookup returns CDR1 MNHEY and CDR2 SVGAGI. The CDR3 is CASNPWGAITDTQYF. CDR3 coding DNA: TGTGCCAGCAACCCTTGGGGCGCAATTACAGATACGCAGTATTTT.

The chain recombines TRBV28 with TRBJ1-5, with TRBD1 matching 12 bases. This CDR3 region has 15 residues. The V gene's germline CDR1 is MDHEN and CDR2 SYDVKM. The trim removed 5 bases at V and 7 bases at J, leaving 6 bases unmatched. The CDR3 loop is CASSPTGTGGQPQHF. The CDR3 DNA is TGTGCCAGCAGTCCTACCGGGACAGGGGGCCAGCCCCAGCATTTT.

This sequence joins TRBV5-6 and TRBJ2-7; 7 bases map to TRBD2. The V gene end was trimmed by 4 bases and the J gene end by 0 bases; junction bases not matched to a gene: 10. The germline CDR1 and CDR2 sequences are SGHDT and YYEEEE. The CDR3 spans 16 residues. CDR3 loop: CASSLGTGTISYEQYF. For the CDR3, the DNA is TGTGCCAGCAGCCTAGGCACCGGGACTATCTCCTACGAGCAGTACTTC.

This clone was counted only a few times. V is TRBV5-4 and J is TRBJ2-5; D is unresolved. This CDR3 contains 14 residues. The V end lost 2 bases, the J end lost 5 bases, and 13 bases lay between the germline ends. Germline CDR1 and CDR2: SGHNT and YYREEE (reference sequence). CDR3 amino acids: CASSFGTRVETQYF. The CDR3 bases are TGTGCCAGCAGCTTTGGCACCCGGGTCGAGACCCAGTACTTC. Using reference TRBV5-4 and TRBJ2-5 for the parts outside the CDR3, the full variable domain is ETGVTQSPTHLIKTRGQQVTLRCSSQSGHNTVSWYQQALGQGPQFIFQYYREEENGRGNFPPRFSGLQFPNYSSELNVNALELDDSALYLCASSFGTRVETQYFGPGTRLLVL.

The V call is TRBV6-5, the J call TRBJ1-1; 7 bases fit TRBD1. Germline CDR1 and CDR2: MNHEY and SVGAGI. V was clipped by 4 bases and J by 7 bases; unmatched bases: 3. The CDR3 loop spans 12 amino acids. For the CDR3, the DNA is TGTGCCAGCAGTTCGACAGGGATTGAAGCTTTCTTT. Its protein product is CASSSTGIEAFF.

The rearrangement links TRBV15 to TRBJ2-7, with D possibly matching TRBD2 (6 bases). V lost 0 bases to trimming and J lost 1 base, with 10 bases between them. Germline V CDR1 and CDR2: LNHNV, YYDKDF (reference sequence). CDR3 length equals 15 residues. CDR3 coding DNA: TGTGCCACCAGCAGAGATACAAGCGGGTCCTACGAGCAGTACTTC. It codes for CATSRDTSGSYEQYF. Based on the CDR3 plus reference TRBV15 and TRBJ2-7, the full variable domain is DAMVIQNPRYQVTQFGKPVTLSCSQTLNHNVMYWYQQKSSQAPKLLFHYYDKDFNNEADTPDNFQSRRPNTSFCFLDIRSPGLGDTAMYLCATSRDTSGSYEQYFGPGTRLTVT.